The rows below give T cell receptor beta chains drawn from one sample of a study of control samples from healthy donors and cancer patients. Clones were sequenced by immunoSEQ multiplex PCR, and TCRdb holds only the in-frame ones, with some missing. The sample lists about 160,000 clones; around 90% were seen once. Sequencing was performed on blood. Receptors originate from a man aged 25-45 years in good health. Both conserved end residues are part of each CDR3. A D gene is named only where the DNA matches it firmly. Some rows mark clone size as missing; the rest say once, few, many or name a class of expanded clone.

J	size	D	length	V	DNA	CDR3
TRBJ1-2	.	.	15	TRBV5-6	TGTGCCAGCAGCTTTGCGGGCCGTATTGGCTATGGCTACACCTTC	CASSFAGRIGYGYTF
TRBJ2-2	.	.	12	TRBV7-9	TGTGCCAGCAGCTATCATACTGGGGAGCTGTTTTTT	CASSYHTGELFF
TRBJ1-5	.	.	14	TRBV7-9	TGTGCCAGCAGCTTCCAGGGGAGCAATCAGCCCCAGCATTTT	CASSFQGSNQPQHF
TRBJ2-7	.	TRBD2	16	TRBV9	TGTGCCAGCAGCCCCATTTTGCTAGCGGGTCCCTACGAGCAGTACTTC	CASSPILLAGPYEQYF
TRBJ1-4	.	TRBD1	13	TRBV30	TGTGCCTGGTCCCGGGACAGGGGTGAAAAACTGTTTTTT	CAWSRDRGEKLFF
TRBJ2-5	.	TRBD1	14	TRBV9	TGTGCCAGCAGTACCGGGACAGACCAAGAGACCCAGTACTTC	CASSTGTDQETQYF
TRBJ1-5	once	.	15	TRBV11-2	TGTGCCAGCAGCTTAGGGACGGGGGCTGGCCAGCCCCAGCATTTT	CASSLGTGAGQPQHF
TRBJ1-5	.	TRBD1	16	TRBV28	TGTGCCAGCAGGTCCACAGGGGGCGCGGGCAATCAGCCCCAGCATTTT	CASRSTGGAGNQPQHF
TRBJ2-7	.	TRBD2	15	TRBV28	TGTGCCAGCAGTTTAATCCCAGCGGGAGTTTACGAGCAGTACTTC	CASSLIPAGVYEQYF
TRBJ1-1	.	.	12	TRBV6-5	TGTGCCAGCAGTCCCAGAAACACTGAAGCTTTCTTT	CASSPRNTEAFF
TRBJ1-5	once	TRBD1	16	TRBV28	TGTGCCAGCAGTTTACTACCGACAGGGGCGGGGCAGCCCCAGCATTTT	CASSLLPTGAGQPQHF
TRBJ1-6	once	TRBD1	15	TRBV3-1/TRBV3-2	TGTGCCAGCAGCCTTGGGACAGGGGTTAGCTCACCCCTCCACTTT	CASSLGTGVSSPLHF
TRBJ2-3	.	.	12	TRBV11-2	TGTGCCAGCAGCTTCCGGGGAGATACGCAGTATTTT	CASSFRGDTQYF
TRBJ2-1	.	.	15	TRBV5-1	TGCGCCAGCAGCTTGGGGGAGAGCTCCTACAATGAGCAGTTCTTC	CASSLGESSYNEQFF
TRBJ2-3	.	.	13	TRBV24-1	TGTGCCACCAGTACTTTCAGCACAGATACGCAGTATTTT	CATSTFSTDTQYF
TRBJ2-1	.	TRBD1	13	TRBV6-6	TGTGCCAGCAGGAGACAGGGGCCCAATGAGCAGTTCTTC	CASRRQGPNEQFF
TRBJ2-1	.	TRBD2	15	TRBV9	TGTGCCAGCAGCGATTGGACTAGCGGGGGGGATGAGCAGTTCTTC	CASSDWTSGGDEQFF
TRBJ2-5	once	.	17	TRBV20-1	TGCAGTGCTAATGACGTCATCCGGAAGAGCGGTCAAGAGACCCAGTACTTC	CSANDVIRKSGQETQYF
TRBJ2-1	.	.	13	TRBV19	TGTGCCAGTAGTATCAACACCCACAATGAGCAGTTCTTC	CASSINTHNEQFF
TRBJ2-1	.	.	15	TRBV5-6	TGTGCCAGCAGCTCGGTAGGCGGAAGATACAATGAGCAGTTCTTC	CASSSVGGRYNEQFF
TRBJ1-1	.	.	13	TRBV28	TGTGCCAGCAGGCGTACTGAGAACACTGAAGCTTTCTTT	CASRRTENTEAFF
TRBJ2-3	.	.	13	TRBV24-1	TGTGCCACCAGTGGCAGGGCGACAGATACGCAGTATTTT	CATSGRATDTQYF
TRBJ2-2	.	.	13	TRBV27	TGTGCCAGCAGTTTACGAGCGGCCGGGGAGCTGTTTTTT	CASSLRAAGELFF
TRBJ2-1	.	.	11	TRBV6-2/TRBV6-3	TGTGCCAGCAGTCCGGGTAATGAGCAGTTCTTC	CASSPGNEQFF
TRBJ1-2	.	.	11	TRBV27	TGTGCCAGCCGTTGGACGGGTGGCTACACCTTC	CASRWTGGYTF
TRBJ2-5	.	TRBD1	15	TRBV18	TGTGCCAGCTCACCGGGAACAGGGGGGTTAGGAACCCAGTACTTC	CASSPGTGGLGTQYF
TRBJ1-6	.	.	12	TRBV4-1	TGCGCCAGCAGCCAAGTGAATTCACCCCTCCACTTT	CASSQVNSPLHF
TRBJ2-7	.	TRBD2	15	TRBV6-5	TGTGCCAGCAGGAGAGCTAGAACGGGAGGCTACGAGCAGTACTTC	CASRRARTGGYEQYF
TRBJ2-1	.	.	14	TRBV19	TGTGCCAGTAGCCTAGAAAGCTCCTACAATGAGCAGTTCTTC	CASSLESSYNEQFF
TRBJ2-5	.	TRBD2	15	TRBV27	TGTGCCAGCAGGATATCTACTAGCGGGGGGGAGACCCAGTACTTC	CASRISTSGGETQYF
TRBJ2-5	.	.	14	TRBV7-2	TGTGCCAGCAGCTCCCCGCCCCTTGGGGAGACCCAGTACTTC	CASSSPPLGETQYF
TRBJ1-1	.	.	15	TRBV19	TGTGCCAGTAGTGCCCGGGACCTGTGGGACACTGAAGCTTTCTTT	CASSARDLWDTEAFF
TRBJ2-3	.	.	16	TRBV7-9	TGTGCCAGCAGCGTAGGGGCGACAGACTACACAGATACGCAGTATTTT	CASSVGATDYTDTQYF
TRBJ2-1	.	TRBD2	16	TRBV7-9	TGTGCCAGCGGCCGACTAGCGGGAGAAGTGAGGAATGAGCAGTTCTTC	CASGRLAGEVRNEQFF
TRBJ1-1	.	.	17	TRBV7-8	TGTGCCAGCAGCACGACACCTCAACAGGGAGCGAACACTGAAGCTTTCTTT	CASSTTPQQGANTEAFF
TRBJ2-1	.	.	12	TRBV3-1/TRBV3-2	TGTGCCAGCAGCCAAGGGACAATTGAGCAGTTCTTC	CASSQGTIEQFF
TRBJ2-7	once	.	14	TRBV6-6	TGTGCCGCAGGGCAGGGGGGATTCCCTGAGGAGCAGTACTTC	CAAGQGGFPEEQYF
TRBJ1-2	.	.	14	TRBV10-3	TGTGCCATCAGTCGGACAGAGAATAACTATGGCTACACCTTC	CAISRTENNYGYTF
TRBJ1-6	.	.	17	TRBV7-6	TGTGCCAGCAGCCCGCGGTTGGGAGGGGACCCTATAACACCCCTCCACTTT	CASSPRLGGDPITPLHF
TRBJ2-7	.	.	14	TRBV5-6	TGTGCCAGCAGCTTGGCGGGCACTACCTACGAGCAGTACTTC	CASSLAGTTYEQYF
TRBJ1-2	.	.	16	TRBV4-1	TGCGCCAGCAGCCAACAGTACGGGCCGGGTCTGTATGGCTACACCTTC	CASSQQYGPGLYGYTF
TRBJ2-1	.	.	14	TRBV30	TGTGCCTCCCACGAGGAAAGGGCCTACAATGAGCAGTTCTTC	CASHEERAYNEQFF
TRBJ2-1	once	.	11	TRBV29-1	TGCAGGGGGGTATCGGACAATGAGCAGTTCTTC	CRGVSDNEQFF
TRBJ1-1	.	.	15	TRBV4-2	TGTGCCAGCAGCCTTGAACCAGGCACGAACACTGAAGCTTTCTTT	CASSLEPGTNTEAFF
TRBJ2-7	.	.	12	TRBV6-6	TGTGCCAGCAGTGGGACTGCCTACGAGCAGTACTTC	CASSGTAYEQYF
TRBJ1-1	.	.	16	TRBV19	TGTGCCAGCGCCCCCGGGCAGGGTCGGATGAACACTGAAGCTTTCTTT	CASAPGQGRMNTEAFF
TRBJ1-1	.	.	13	TRBV3-1/TRBV3-2	TGTGCCAGCAGCCAAGGGGGAGTATCTGAAGCTTTCTTT	CASSQGGVSEAFF
TRBJ1-1	.	TRBD1	14	TRBV19	TGTGCCAGTAGAACCGGGACAGTCAACACTGAAGCTTTCTTT	CASRTGTVNTEAFF
TRBJ1-2	once	.	15	TRBV11-2	TGTGCCAGCAGCTTAGTAGGGGGGACTAACTATGGCTACACCTTC	CASSLVGGTNYGYTF
TRBJ1-1	.	.	11	TRBV20-1	TGCAGTGCTAGATATACCGCTGAAGCTTTCTTT	CSARYTAEAFF
TRBJ1-2	.	.	14	TRBV3-1/TRBV3-2	TGTGCCAGCAGTCCACAGGGAACCCACTATGGCTACACCTTC	CASSPQGTHYGYTF
TRBJ2-6	.	TRBD2	21	TRBV3-1/TRBV3-2	TGTGCCAGCAGCCAACCCCCTGCTACTAGCGGGAGAATTGCTGGGGCCAACGTCCTGACTTTC	CASSQPPATSGRIAGANVLTF
TRBJ1-6	once	.	15	TRBV4-2	TGTGCCAGCAGCCAAGATGGGCTGGAAAATTCACCCCTCCACTTT	CASSQDGLENSPLHF
TRBJ1-1	.	.	14	TRBV5-4	TGTGCCAGCAGCTTTACTTTCATGAACACTGAAGCTTTCTTT	CASSFTFMNTEAFF
TRBJ2-1	.	TRBD1	12	TRBV2	TGTGCCAGCAGAACAGGGGTCAATGAGCAGTTCTTC	CASRTGVNEQFF
TRBJ1-4	.	.	13	TRBV7-9	TGTGCCAGCAGCTTAGTTGTTGGCGGAAAACTGTTTTTT	CASSLVVGGKLFF
TRBJ2-5	.	TRBD1	14	TRBV9	TGTGCCAGCACCCGGACAGGGGAGCAAGAGACCCAGTACTTC	CASTRTGEQETQYF